Included here is one T cell receptor beta chain sequence, with context. Methods used by the authors: Counts of nucleated cells, estimated from reference gene primer amplification, were obtained. Clones were read by immunoSEQ multiplex PCR, and TCRdb kept only the in-frame ones, dropping some. V and J calls plus clone size are reproduced from that table; the DNA served to infer D and trimming. The sample consists of a few hundred thousand clones, roughly 87% of them appearing once. The sample belongs to a study of blood T cell repertoires in COVID-19. V was cut by 6 bases and J by 7 bases, with 24 bases left in between. CDR3 length: 16 residues. Germline values: CDR1 MGHDK, CDR2 SYGVNS.

Material: peripheral blood. The sequence came from a young man with active or convalescent COVID-19. V is TRBV25-1 and J is TRBJ1-2; D not resolved. The CDR3 DNA reads as TGTGCCAGCAGCGCCACTGGAATCTTGGGAGGAGTTGGCTACACCTTC. Its translation is CASSATGILGGVGYTF.